Shown below are 18 T cell receptor beta chains from a single sample sequenced in a study of shared clonotypes between healthy human individuals. Using immunoSEQ multiplex PCR, the repertoire was profiled, and TCRdb retains in-frame clones only, with some absent. The data hold 2 million to 2.5 million clones, with approximately 95% observed a single time. Sequencing was carried out using naive CD4+ T cells sorted from blood. Subset given: CD45RA+ positively selected. These TCRs come from a man between 18 and 29 years old in good health.

This rearrangement joins TRBV25-1 to TRBJ1-2; D gene unclear. Germline V gene lookup returns CDR1 MGHDK and CDR2 SYGVNS. This CDR3 spans 13 amino acids. Trimming removed 4 bases at V and 4 bases at J, with 10 bases between. This CDR3 reads CASSGYIGYGYTF. The CDR3 bases are TGTGCCAGCAGTGGTTACATCGGCTATGGCTACACCTTC.

This clone has more than one count but fewer than ten. At the DNA level, this CDR3 is encoded by other sequences in the same sample as well. The V and J genes are TRBV2 and TRBJ1-2; a weak D match, TRBD1 (5 bases). The germline V and J ends were trimmed by 5 bases and 2 bases, with 6 bases remaining between them. The germline CDR1 and CDR2 sequences are SNHLY and FYNNEI. This CDR3 is 12 amino acids long. The CDR3 protein is CASSSGNYGYTF. CDR3 nucleotide sequence: TGTGCCAGCAGTTCAGGGAACTATGGCTACACCTTC.

CDR3 residues: CSVVGVASTDTQYF. The DNA of the CDR3 is TGCAGCGTTGTTGGGGTGGCCAGCACAGATACGCAGTATTTT. The gene calls are TRBV29-1 and TRBJ2-3, with D unresolved. CDR1 is SQVTM, CDR2 ANQGSEA, per germline. CDR3 length: 14 residues. Between the trimmed V and J ends, which lost 4 bases and 0 bases, there was a span of 11 bases.

The genes are TRBV30 and TRBJ2-2, with D tentatively TRBD1 or TRBD2 (6 bases each). V lost 5 bases and J lost 5, with 21 bases in between. The CDR3 runs 16 residues. Germline V CDR1 and CDR2: GTSNPN, SVGIG (reference sequence). The CDR3 bases are TGTGCCTGGGGTGCGCTACAGGGAGGAGGAACCGGGGAGCTGTTTTTT. Its translation: CAWGALQGGGTGELFF.

V and J are TRBV5-4 and TRBJ1-4, with 8 bases matching TRBD1. V shed 2 bases, J shed 8 bases, and the junction held 5 bases outside the gene matches. The germline gives CDR1 SGHNT, CDR2 YYREEE (reference sequence). The CDR3 totals 14 residues. CDR3 sequence: CASSLSQGDEKLFF. CDR3 coding DNA: TGTGCCAGCAGCTTATCACAGGGGGACGAAAAACTGTTTTTT.

This sequence joins TRBV27 and TRBJ2-6; no definite D call. The CDR3 totals 15 residues. Between the trimmed V and J ends, which lost 5 bases and 2 bases, there was a span of 10 bases. Germline CDR1 reads MNHEY; CDR2 reads SMNVEV (reference sequence). This CDR3 is CASSLQGTGANVLTF. CDR3 coding DNA: TGTGCCAGCAGTCTTCAAGGCACTGGGGCCAACGTCCTGACTTTC.

This sequence joins TRBV10-3 and TRBJ2-7; 10 nucleotides match TRBD2. J was trimmed by 7 bases and V by 5 bases; bases with no gene match: 8. The CDR3 loop spans 14 amino acids. The germline V gene encodes CDR1 ENHRY and CDR2 SYGVKD. The CDR3 spells CAISTSGEVGEQYF. The CDR3 DNA is TGTGCCATCAGTACTAGCGGGGAGGTGGGAGAGCAGTACTTC.

The rearrangement uses TRBV28 and TRBJ2-2, with D perhaps matching TRBD1 (5 bases). This CDR3 comprises 15 residues. Germline assignment: CDR1 MDHEN and CDR2 SYDVKM. The ends were cut back, 2 bases at V and 4 bases at J, with 11 bases in the middle. The CDR3: CASSLQQGGTGELFF. The CDR3 nucleotides are TGTGCCAGCAGTTTACAGCAGGGCGGCACCGGGGAGCTGTTTTTT.

V usage is TRBV30 and J usage is TRBJ1-1; D might be TRBD1 (6 bases). Trimming cost V 0 bases and J 2 bases, with 16 bases left between them. CDR3 length equals 16 residues. Germline-derived CDR1 and CDR2 are GTSNPN and SVGIG (reference sequence). CDR3 in amino acids: CAWSVVSGARNTEAFF. In nucleotides, the CDR3 is TGTGCCTGGAGTGTTGTATCAGGGGCCAGAAACACTGAAGCTTTCTTT.

This rearrangement joins TRBV11-2 to TRBJ2-3; D possibly uses TRBD1 or TRBD2 (5 bases each). The CDR3 runs 17 residues. Trimming took 4 bases from V and 1 from J, leaving 18 bases between them. The V gene's germline CDR1 is SGHAT and CDR2 FQNNGV. The CDR3 DNA reads as TGTGCCAGCAGCTGGACGTCCGGGACCCTCCGCACAGATACGCAGTATTTT. Protein sequence: CASSWTSGTLRTDTQYF.

The rearrangement uses TRBV18 and TRBJ1-2; 7 bases map to TRBD1. The CDR3 sequence is 16 residues long. Germline values: CDR1 KGHSH, CDR2 LQKENI. V trimming: 3 bases; J trimming: 5 bases; junction bases outside the gene matches: 12. The CDR3: CASSPTPGTEGYGYTF. The CDR3 DNA sequence: TGTGCCAGCTCACCCACACCAGGGACAGAGGGGTATGGCTACACCTTC.

The J gene is TRBJ2-3, the V gene TRBV11-3; 8 nucleotides match TRBD2. Germline V gene sequence: CDR1 SGHNT, CDR2 YENEEA. V lost 1 base, J lost 4 bases, and 7 bases stayed unmatched. The CDR3 spans 16 residues. The CDR3 DNA reads as TGTGCCAGCAGCTTAGTCCCGGGAGGGCCCTCAGATACGCAGTATTTT. This gives the protein CASSLVPGGPSDTQYF.

This chain uses TRBV2 with TRBJ2-3, with 8 nucleotides matching TRBD2. The CDR3 loop spans 14 amino acids. Germline-derived CDR1 and CDR2 are SNHLY and FYNNEI. The trim removed 4 bases at V and 5 bases at J, leaving 5 bases unmatched. The chain's CDR3 is CASSVREGGDTQYF. CDR3 coding DNA: TGTGCCAGCAGTGTTCGGGAGGGGGGAGATACGCAGTATTTT.

The chain carries TRBV27 and TRBJ1-5, with TRBD1 as a possible D gene (6 bases). The V end was cut by 5 bases, the J end by 2 bases, with 13 bases between. Germline V lookup: CDR1 MNHEY, CDR2 SMNVEV (reference sequence). The CDR3 runs to 15 residues. The CDR3 DNA reads as TGTGCCAGCAGTAAGAAGGGGGGAGGCAATCAGCCCCAGCATTTT. Its protein is CASSKKGGGNQPQHF.

The gene calls are TRBV6-1 and TRBJ2-5; the match to TRBD1 covers 9 bases. This CDR3 region has 14 residues. The germline V gene has CDR1 MNHNS and CDR2 SASEGT. With 4 bases clipped from V and 4 bases from J, the junction kept 4 bases outside the gene matches. The CDR3 DNA follows: TGTGCCAGCAGTGGGACAGGGGCTGGAGAGACCCAGTACTTC. As protein: CASSGTGAGETQYF.

The rearrangement uses TRBV9 and TRBJ2-3, with a possible D match to TRBD2 (6 bases). Trimming took 3 bases from V and 2 from J, leaving 10 bases between them. CDR3 length equals 14 residues. Germline loops: CDR1 SGDLS, CDR2 YYNGEE. The CDR3 DNA is TGTGCCAGCAGCGCCCGGGACTTCACAGATACGCAGTATTTT. Its protein product is CASSARDFTDTQYF.

The chain is built from TRBV4-1 and TRBJ2-7, with 9 bases lining up with TRBD2. V lost 0 bases to trimming and J lost 5 bases; unmatched junction nucleotides: 11. The CDR3 runs to 17 residues. In germline, CDR1 is MGHRA, CDR2 YSYEKL. CDR3 in DNA: TGCGCCAGCAGCCAAGAAGGGGTGGCTAGCGGGACCCACGAGCAGTACTTC. The encoded protein is CASSQEGVASGTHEQYF.

The rearrangement joins TRBV6-5 to TRBJ2-3; 10 bases are a match to TRBD1. The junction had 1 base not matched to a gene; V was cut back by 2 bases and J by 2 bases. CDR1 MNHEY and CDR2 SVGAGI come from the germline V gene. The CDR3 is 15 residues long. This chain's CDR3 is CASSYGTGDTDTQYF. In DNA form, the CDR3 reads TGTGCCAGCAGTTACGGGACAGGGGACACAGATACGCAGTATTTT.